This T cell receptor (beta chain) is from a study of cytomegalovirus exposure and HLA in healthy donors. V was clipped by 5 bases and J by 1 base, with 11 bases between them. The CDR3 has 15 residues. CDR1 and CDR2 (germline): SGHNT, YENEEA. 60 Vbeta and 13 Jbeta primers were used in PCR. TCRdb keeps only in-frame clones here, not all; method: immunoSEQ multiplex PCR. The repertoire consists of tens of thousands of clones, with 70% to 75% occurring once and the leading ten covering about 6.8%. The sequence was obtained from a young man in good health and CMV-seropositive. The sequenced sample consisted of PBMCs. The chain employs TRBV11-3 and TRBJ2-2, with D hard to call. CDR3 DNA: TGTGCCAGCAGCGGATCGGCAGGGAACACCGGGGAGCTGTTTTTT. Amino acid sequence: CASSGSAGNTGELFF.